The following is a TCR beta chain sequence with its context. Its target is unknown. Time point reported: week 47, end of study. Each vaccine dose was 300 ug of mutant IDH1 20-mer peptide, with topical imiquimod. The table came from immunoSEQ multiplex PCR; TCRdb's copy has only in-frame clones and leaves some out. This sample yields about 56,000 clones, of which around three quarters are seen a single time; approximately 5.3% belongs to the top ten. The entry originates in a study of a mutant IDH1 vaccine in newly diagnosed glioma. Study-wide context: Treated individuals were about 60% male and roughly 40% female, averaging approximately 40 years of age. Patients' prior therapy spanned radiotherapy, temozolomide, or both; most underwent both.

Trimming left V 8 bases short and J 1 base short, with 11 bases between. CDR1 and CDR2 (germline): ENHRY, SYGVKD. The CDR3 is made up of 13 amino acids. This chain links TRBV10-3 with TRBJ1-1; D is ambiguous. The sequence was obtained from a man between 50 and 59 years old with glioma. The sample was PBMCs, taken from a glioma patient whose treatment included an IDH1 peptide vaccine. CDR3 bases: TGTGCCATCGTCTCGGCGGCGAACACTGAAGCTTTCTTT. As protein: CAIVSAANTEAFF.